This paragraph covers one TCR beta chain sequence. The TCR beta repertoire was assessed by survey-level immunoSEQ sequencing. Using immunoSEQ multiplex PCR, the repertoire was profiled, and TCRdb retains in-frame clones only, with some absent. The sample consists of some 68,000 clones, 93% of them appearing once. Germline values: CDR1 SGDLS, CDR2 YYNGEE. The V and J ends lost 0 bases and 2 bases, in that order; junction bases with no gene match: 4. The CDR3 length is 15 residues. The chain recombines TRBV9 with TRBJ2-5; 7 bases agree with TRBD1. The receptor's source is a man between 35 and 55 years old with rheumatoid arthritis. Sequencing was carried out using PBMCs. In DNA, the CDR3 is TGTGCCAGCAGCGTAGTTCCAGGGGGACAAGAGACCCAGTACTTC. Translated, it gives CASSVVPGGQETQYF.